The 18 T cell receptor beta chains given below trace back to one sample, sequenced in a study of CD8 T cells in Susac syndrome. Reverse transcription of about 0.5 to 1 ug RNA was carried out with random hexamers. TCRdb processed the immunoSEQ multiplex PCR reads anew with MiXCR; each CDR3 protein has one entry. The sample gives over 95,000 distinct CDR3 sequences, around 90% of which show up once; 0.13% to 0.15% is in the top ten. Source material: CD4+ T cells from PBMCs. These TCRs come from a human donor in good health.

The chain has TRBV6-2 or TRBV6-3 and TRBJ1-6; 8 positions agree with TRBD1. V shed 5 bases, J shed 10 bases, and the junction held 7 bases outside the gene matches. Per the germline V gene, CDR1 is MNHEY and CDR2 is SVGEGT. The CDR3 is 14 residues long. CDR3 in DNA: TGTGCCAGCAGTCGTACAGGGGGATCGTCACCCCTCCACTTT. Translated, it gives CASSRTGGSSPLHF.

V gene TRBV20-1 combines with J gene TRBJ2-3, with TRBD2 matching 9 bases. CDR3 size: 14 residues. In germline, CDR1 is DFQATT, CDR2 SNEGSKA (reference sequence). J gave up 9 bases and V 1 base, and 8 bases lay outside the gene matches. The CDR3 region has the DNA TGCAGTGCTAGAGCGATAGCGGGAGTCGACACGCAGTATTTT. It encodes CSARAIAGVDTQYF.

The CDR3 DNA reads as TGCAGCGTTGAAGATCGCGGGCTCTATGGCTACACCTTC. It codes for CSVEDRGLYGYTF. The chain is built from TRBV29-1 and TRBJ1-2, with D uncertain. This CDR3 comprises 13 residues. Between the trimmed V and J ends, which lost 0 bases and 4 bases, there was a span of 9 bases. The V gene's germline CDR1 is SQVTM and CDR2 ANQGSEA.

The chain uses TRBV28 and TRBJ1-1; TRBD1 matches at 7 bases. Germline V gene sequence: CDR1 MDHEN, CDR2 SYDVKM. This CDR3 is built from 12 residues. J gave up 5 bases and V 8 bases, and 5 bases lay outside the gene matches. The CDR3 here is CASATGSTEAFF. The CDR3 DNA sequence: TGTGCCAGCGCGACAGGGAGTACTGAAGCTTTCTTT. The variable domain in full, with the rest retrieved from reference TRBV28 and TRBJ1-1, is DVKVTQSSRYLVKRTGEKVFLECVQDMDHENMFWYRQDPGLGLRLIYFSYDVKMKEKGDIPEGYSVSREKKERFSLILESASTNQTSMYLCASATGSTEAFFGQGTRLTVV.

CDR3 sequence (DNA): TGTGCCAGTAGTATGGGGACAGGTAACACTGAAGCTTTCTTT. Encoded protein: CASSMGTGNTEAFF. The rearrangement joins TRBV19 to TRBJ1-1; TRBD1 aligns across 8 bases. The CDR3 has 14 amino acids. From germline, CDR1 is LNHDA and CDR2 SQIVND (reference sequence). V trimming: 3 bases; J trimming: 2 bases; junction bases outside the gene matches: 2.

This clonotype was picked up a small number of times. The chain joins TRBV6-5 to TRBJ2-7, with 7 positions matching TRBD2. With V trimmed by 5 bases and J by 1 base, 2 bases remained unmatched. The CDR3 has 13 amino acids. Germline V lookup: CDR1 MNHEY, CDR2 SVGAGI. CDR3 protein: CASSQGLSYEQYF. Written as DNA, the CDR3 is TGTGCCAGCAGTCAGGGACTATCCTACGAGCAGTACTTC.

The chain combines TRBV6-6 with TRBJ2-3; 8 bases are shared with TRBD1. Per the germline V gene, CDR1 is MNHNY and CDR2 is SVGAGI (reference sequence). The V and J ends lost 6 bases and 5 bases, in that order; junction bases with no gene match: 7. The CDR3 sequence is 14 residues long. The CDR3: CASSQTTGGDTQYF. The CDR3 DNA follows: TGTGCCAGCAGCCAGACAACAGGGGGAGATACGCAGTATTTT.

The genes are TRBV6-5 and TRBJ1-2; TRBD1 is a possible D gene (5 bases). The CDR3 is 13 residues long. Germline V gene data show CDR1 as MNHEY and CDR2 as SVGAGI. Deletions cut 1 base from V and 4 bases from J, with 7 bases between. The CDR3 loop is CASSYFGGYGYTF. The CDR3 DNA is TGTGCCAGCAGTTACTTCGGGGGCTATGGCTACACCTTC.

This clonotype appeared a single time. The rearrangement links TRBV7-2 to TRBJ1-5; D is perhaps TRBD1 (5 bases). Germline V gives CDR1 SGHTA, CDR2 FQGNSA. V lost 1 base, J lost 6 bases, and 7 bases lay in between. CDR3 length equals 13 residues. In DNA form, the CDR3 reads TGTGCCAGCAGCTTAGACAGGTTTCAGCCCCAGCATTTT. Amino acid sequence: CASSLDRFQPQHF.

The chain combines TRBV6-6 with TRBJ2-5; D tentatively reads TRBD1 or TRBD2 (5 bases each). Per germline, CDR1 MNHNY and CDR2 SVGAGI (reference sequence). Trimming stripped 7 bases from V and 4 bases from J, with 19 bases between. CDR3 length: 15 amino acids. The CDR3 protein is CASTSEGLAGETQYF. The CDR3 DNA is TGTGCCAGCACTTCCGAGGGGCTCGCGGGAGAGACCCAGTACTTC.

CDR3 sequence (DNA): TGTGCCAGCAGCCAAGATCTTCCAGGAGCTAACTATGGCTACACCTTC. It encodes CASSQDLPGANYGYTF. V usage is TRBV3-1 and J usage is TRBJ1-2; no clear D gene. This CDR3 spans 16 amino acids. The ends were cut back, 0 bases at V and 0 bases at J, with 11 bases in the middle. Germline CDR1 is LGHDT and CDR2 is YNNKEL (reference sequence).

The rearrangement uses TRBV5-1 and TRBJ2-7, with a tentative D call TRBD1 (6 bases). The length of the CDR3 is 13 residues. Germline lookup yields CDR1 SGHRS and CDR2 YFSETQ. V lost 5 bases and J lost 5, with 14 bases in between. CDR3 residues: CASRQGSLNEQYF. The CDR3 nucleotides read TGCGCCAGCAGGCAGGGGAGTCTTAACGAGCAGTACTTC.

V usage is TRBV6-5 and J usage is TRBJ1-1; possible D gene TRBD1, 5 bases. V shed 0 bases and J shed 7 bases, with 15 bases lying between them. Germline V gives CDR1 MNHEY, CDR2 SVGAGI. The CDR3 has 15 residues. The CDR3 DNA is TGTGCCAGCAGTTACTCGACAAGGGGAATAATTGAAGCTTTCTTT. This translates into CASSYSTRGIIEAFF.

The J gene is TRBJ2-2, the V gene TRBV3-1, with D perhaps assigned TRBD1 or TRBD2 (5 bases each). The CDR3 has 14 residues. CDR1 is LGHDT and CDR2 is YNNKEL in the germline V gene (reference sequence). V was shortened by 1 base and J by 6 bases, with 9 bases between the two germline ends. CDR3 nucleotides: TGTGCCAGCAGCCAAGTAAGGGGAGCCGGGGAGCTGTTTTTT. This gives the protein CASSQVRGAGELFF.

The CDR3 region has the DNA TGTGCCAGCAGCACGGACAGGGTCGGCACTGAAGCTTTCTTT. Its translation: CASSTDRVGTEAFF. The chain is built from TRBV11-2 and TRBJ1-1, with 8 bases fitting TRBD1. Germline V CDR1 and CDR2: SGHAT, FQNNGV. The CDR3 loop spans 14 amino acids. Trimming took 5 bases from V and 4 from J; bases not matched to a gene: 6.

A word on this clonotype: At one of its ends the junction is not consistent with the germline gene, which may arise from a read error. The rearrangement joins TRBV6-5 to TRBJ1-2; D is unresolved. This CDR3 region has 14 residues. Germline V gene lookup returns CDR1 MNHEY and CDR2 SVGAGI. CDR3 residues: CASSYLGISEGYTF. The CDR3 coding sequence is TGTGCCAGCAGCTACTTGGGGATCTCGGAAGGCTACACCTTC.

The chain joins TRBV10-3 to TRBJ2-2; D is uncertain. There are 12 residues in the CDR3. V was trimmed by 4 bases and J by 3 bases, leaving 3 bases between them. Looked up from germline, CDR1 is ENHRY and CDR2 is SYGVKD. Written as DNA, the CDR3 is TGTGCCATCAGTGGGGACACCGGGGAGCTGTTTTTT. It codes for CAISGDTGELFF.

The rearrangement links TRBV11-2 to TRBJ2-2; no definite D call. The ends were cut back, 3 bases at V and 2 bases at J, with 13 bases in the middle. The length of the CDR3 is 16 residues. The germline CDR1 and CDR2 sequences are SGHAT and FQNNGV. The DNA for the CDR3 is TGTGCCAGCAGCTTCCCTTGGGGAAGAAACACCGGGGAGCTGTTTTTT. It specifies CASSFPWGRNTGELFF. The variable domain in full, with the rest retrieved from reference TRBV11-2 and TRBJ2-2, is EAGVAQSPRYKIIEKRQSVAFWCNPISGHATLYWYQQILGQGPKLLIQFQNNGVVDDSQLPKDRFSAERLKGVDSTLKIQPAKLEDSAVYLCASSFPWGRNTGELFFGEGSRLTVL.